This is a list of T cell receptor beta chains from one sample in a study of T-cell reconstitution after alpha-beta-depleted transplantation in children. Each CDR3 protein is one row after TCRdb ran MiXCR on the PCR reads. This table has fewer than 750,000 distinct CDR3 sequences, roughly a quarter appearing once. The sample in question was PBMCs, obtained before TCRalphabeta/CD19-depleted stem cell transplant. The receptors come from a boy less than two years old with Wiskott-Aldrich syndrome, due to receive a stem cell transplant. CDR3s include the opening cysteine and the closing phenylalanine or tryptophan. D genes are given only for firm matches. A clone size is listed for some rows: how often the clone was seen (once, few, many), or a class if it is expanded.

D: TRBD2
V: TRBV7-2
size: .
J: TRBJ2-5
CDR3: CASSLEGLVAKETQYF
DNA: TGTGCCAGCAGCTTAGAGGGACTAGTCGCAAAAGAGACCCAGTACTTC

D: TRBD1
V: TRBV7-9
size: .
J: TRBJ1-4
CDR3: CASSLQTGSREKLFF
DNA: TGTGCCAGCAGCTTACAGACAGGGTCGCGTGAAAAACTGTTTTTT

D: .
V: TRBV9
size: few
J: TRBJ2-7
CDR3: CASSGGTLSYEQYF
DNA: TGTGCCAGCAGCGGGGGGACGCTCTCCTACGAGCAGTACTTC

D: .
V: TRBV4-1
size: few
J: TRBJ2-1
CDR3: CASSQGRAGGHNEQFF
DNA: TGCGCCAGCAGCCAAGGAAGAGCTGGCGGGCACAATGAGCAGTTCTTC

D: .
V: TRBV5-6
size: .
J: TRBJ1-1
CDR3: CASSLAGLGNTEAFF
DNA: TGTGCCAGCAGCTTGGCCGGGCTGGGGAACACTGAAGCTTTCTTT

D: TRBD1
V: TRBV10-3
size: few
J: TRBJ2-6
CDR3: CAISGRQGGRSGANVLTF
DNA: TGTGCCATCAGTGGGCGACAGGGTGGACGTTCTGGGGCCAACGTCCTGACTTTC

D: .
V: TRBV20-1
size: .
J: TRBJ2-7
CDR3: CSAAGTNNSYEQYF
DNA: TGCAGTGCCGCCGGGACAAACAACTCCTACGAGCAGTACTTC

D: .
V: TRBV5-1
size: many
J: TRBJ2-1
CDR3: CASSPGSSYNEQFF
DNA: TGTGCCAGCAGCCCGGGTAGCTCCTACAATGAGCAGTTCTTC

D: TRBD1
V: TRBV20-1
size: few
J: TRBJ1-1
CDR3: CSAVRQGRSNTEAFF
DNA: TGCAGTGCCGTCCGACAGGGTAGATCAAACACTGAAGCTTTCTTT

D: TRBD2
V: TRBV5-1
size: .
J: TRBJ2-1
CDR3: CASSLVASGLAGGEQFF
DNA: TGCGCCAGCAGCTTGGTTGCGTCGGGACTAGCGGGAGGTGAGCAGTTCTTC

D: TRBD1
V: TRBV29-1
size: few
J: TRBJ1-2
CDR3: CSVAGTAKGYTF
DNA: TGCAGCGTCGCCGGGACAGCGAAGGGCTACACCTTC

D: .
V: TRBV5-1
size: .
J: TRBJ1-2
CDR3: CASSLEFGEAGYTF
DNA: TGCGCCAGCAGCTTGGAGTTCGGTGAGGCTGGCTACACCTTC

D: .
V: TRBV6-5
size: few
J: TRBJ2-1
CDR3: CASSYAGSSYNEQFF
DNA: TGTGCCAGCAGTTACGCGGGGAGCTCCTACAATGAGCAGTTCTTC

D: TRBD1
V: TRBV12-3/TRBV12-4
size: .
J: TRBJ2-7
CDR3: CASSLTGVGQYF
DNA: TGTGCCAGCAGTTTAACAGGGGTAGGGCAGTACTTC

D: .
V: TRBV27
size: .
J: TRBJ2-5
CDR3: CASTPTRPQETQYF
DNA: TGTGCCAGCACCCCGACTAGACCACAAGAGACCCAGTACTTC

D: .
V: TRBV29-1
size: .
J: TRBJ1-3
CDR3: CSVHNSGNTIYF
DNA: TGCAGCGTGCACAATTCTGGAAACACCATATATTTT